The TCR beta chain described here comes from a study of cytomegalovirus exposure and HLA in healthy donors. Background on the study: A preliminary data release comprised tens of millions of unique TCRs obtained from HLA-typed donors.

With respect to this clone: Its antigen is not known.

Study-wide results and caveats: A link between a missense DCLRE1C variant and TCR beta V- and J-gene trimming emerged from a later analysis. CMV antigen specificity of a few CMV-associated chains was confirmed in vitro.

Both 60 Vbeta primers and 13 Jbeta primers went into the PCR. Produced via immunoSEQ multiplex PCR; TCRdb's table is partial and in-frame only. The top ten clones hold approximately 2.5% of a sample with about 150,000 clones, 80% to 90% of them seen once. V lost 0 bases and J lost 6, with 11 bases in between. Looked up from germline, CDR1 is SGDLS and CDR2 is YYNGEE. The CDR3 extends over 14 amino acids. The sample consisted of PBMCs. The clonotype originates from a woman aged 18-29 years in good health and CMV-seronegative. This chain joins TRBV9 and TRBJ2-3; unclear D gene. CDR3 bases: TGTGCCAGCAGCGTAGGGGCAACGGATGATACGCAGTATTTT. As protein: CASSVGATDDTQYF.